The 19 T cell receptor beta chains presented below share a single source sample, sequenced in a study of identical twins. TCRdb fed the 5' RACE reads into MiXCR, producing one record per CDR3 protein. The sample includes 420,000 or so distinct CDR3 sequences, approximately 17% of them seen just once. Sequenced material: naive T cells sorted from blood. Source of these receptors: a man aged 50 to 59 in good health.

The V and J genes are TRBV10-3 and TRBJ2-3; TRBD1 agrees at 8 bases. The CDR3 length is 15 residues. The V gene's germline CDR1 is ENHRY and CDR2 SYGVKD. V lost 5 bases, J lost 6 bases, and 10 bases stayed unmatched. The CDR3 loop reads CAISHGQGADDTQYF. CDR3 DNA: TGTGCCATCAGTCATGGACAGGGCGCCGATGATACGCAGTATTTT.

This clonotype was seen only a few times. V and J are TRBV3-1 and TRBJ1-2; unclear D gene. The germline V gene has CDR1 LGHDT and CDR2 YNNKEL (reference sequence). The CDR3 consists of 14 residues. The V and J ends lost 6 bases and 3 bases respectively, with 14 bases between them. The CDR3 bases are TGTGCCAGCAGGCAGGCCGGGTCCTACTATGGCTACACCTTC. Amino acids: CASRQAGSYYGYTF.

In its sample, this clonotype was seen a few times. The chain joins TRBV6-5 to TRBJ2-7; D is ambiguous. There are 11 residues in the CDR3. The germline CDR1 and CDR2 sequences are MNHEY and SVGAGI. The V end was cut by 2 bases, the J end by 7 bases, with 6 bases between. The CDR3 sequence: CASSYGWEQYF. The CDR3 region has the DNA TGTGCCAGCAGTTACGGCTGGGAGCAGTACTTC.

The rearrangement links TRBV9 to TRBJ2-1; 8 nucleotides line up with TRBD1. Germline CDR1 is SGDLS and CDR2 is YYNGEE. V trimming: 3 bases; J trimming: 7 bases; junction bases outside the gene matches: 6. The CDR3 is 14 residues long. CDR3 residues: CASSGPGGGNEQFF. CDR3 bases: TGTGCCAGCAGCGGACCAGGGGGCGGAAATGAGCAGTTCTTC.

A note on this clonotype: This could be a read error, since a much larger clone is one nucleotide away. This rearrangement joins TRBV10-2 to TRBJ2-7; 9 positions match TRBD1. Germline loops: CDR1 WSHSY, CDR2 SAAADI. V lost 6 bases to trimming and J lost 2 bases; unmatched junction nucleotides: 11. This CDR3 spans 16 amino acids. The CDR3 coding sequence is TGCGCCAGCAGCGGAACGGGACAGGGTAGTCCCTACGAGCAGTACTTC. Protein product: CASSGTGQGSPYEQYF.

This clonotype occurred a few times. The rearrangement joins TRBV15 to TRBJ2-2; 7 bases are a match to TRBD1. The V gene end was trimmed by 4 bases and the J gene end by 1 base; junction bases not matched to a gene: 6. Germline assignment: CDR1 LNHNV and CDR2 YYDKDF (reference sequence). CDR3 length: 16 amino acids. CDR3 sequence: CATSTSTGKNTGELFF. The CDR3 DNA follows: TGTGCCACCAGCACCTCGACAGGGAAGAACACCGGGGAGCTGTTTTTT.

This clonotype was seen more than once but under ten times. This chain connects TRBV7-2 to TRBJ1-1, with unresolved D. The germline CDR1 and CDR2 sequences are SGHTA and FQGNSA. V lost 2 bases, J lost 4 bases, and 8 bases lay in between. The CDR3 totals 13 residues. The CDR3: CASSLSWTTEAFF. CDR3 DNA sequence: TGTGCCAGCAGCTTAAGTTGGACCACTGAAGCTTTCTTT.

This chain joins TRBV20-1 and TRBJ1-5; TRBD1 aligns across 7 bases. The CDR3 totals 14 residues. Germline CDR1 DFQATT, CDR2 SNEGSKA (reference sequence). J lost 1 base, V lost 6 bases, and 6 bases had no gene match. CDR3 sequence (DNA): TGCAGTGCAAAACAGGGGCCCAGCAATCAGCCCCAGCATTTT. Residues: CSAKQGPSNQPQHF.

This chain connects TRBV20-1 to TRBJ2-4; tentative D call: TRBD2 (6 bases). CDR1 and CDR2 (germline): DFQATT, SNEGSKA (reference sequence). This CDR3 region has 11 residues. The CDR3 is CTSTRSHIQYF. DNA of the CDR3: TGCACCTCGACTAGGTCGCACATTCAGTACTTC.

The V call is TRBV12-3 or TRBV12-4, the J call TRBJ2-7; perhaps TRBD1 as D (6 bases). CDR3 length equals 14 residues. V was pared by 6 bases and J by 2 bases, with 14 bases between. CDR3 residues: CASSPGHPTYEQYF. Written as DNA, the CDR3 is TGTGCCAGCAGCCCGGGACACCCTACCTACGAGCAGTACTTC.

This clonotype came up many times. One end of the junction does not line up with germline, which may come from a read error. The chain uses TRBV7-7 and TRBJ2-7, with 9 nucleotides matching TRBD1. From germline, CDR1 is SSHAT and CDR2 FNYEAQ (reference sequence). The CDR3 totals 15 residues. CDR3 in DNA: TGTGCTAGCAGCTTAGGACCGGGACAGGGTGAAGAGCAGTACTTC. Translating gives CASSLGPGQGEEQYF. Complete variable domain (other parts from reference TRBV7-7 and TRBJ2-7): GAGVSQSPRYKVTKRGQDVTLRCDPISSHATLYWYQQALGQGPEFLTYFNYEAQPDKSGLPSDRFSAERPEGSISTLTIQRTEQRDSAMYRCASSLGPGQGEEQYFGPGTRLTVT.

This sequence joins TRBV9 and TRBJ2-5, with TRBD1 matching over 10 bases. The trim removed 4 bases at V and 4 bases at J, leaving 10 bases unmatched. CDR1 is SGDLS and CDR2 is YYNGEE in the germline V gene. The CDR3 spans 16 residues. CDR3 protein: CASSPRQGAGGETQYF. The DNA for the CDR3 is TGTGCCAGCAGCCCGCGACAGGGGGCAGGAGGAGAGACCCAGTACTTC.

The sample holds a few counts of this clonotype. This chain links TRBV6-2 or TRBV6-3 with TRBJ2-7; D not certain. This CDR3 region has 13 residues. Deletions cut 7 bases from V and 5 bases from J, with 15 bases between. The germline gives CDR1 MNHEY, CDR2 SVGEGT. The CDR3 DNA reads TGTGCCAGCAACCCAGAAAGGTGGCACGAGCAGTACTTC. This gives the protein CASNPERWHEQYF.

The CDR3 protein is CASSPSGREETQYF. CDR3 bases: TGTGCCAGCAGCCCCTCGGGCAGGGAAGAGACCCAGTACTTC. The rearrangement uses TRBV3-1 and TRBJ2-5, with a weak D call TRBD1 (5 bases). This CDR3 is 14 amino acids long. V lost 4 bases to trimming and J lost 3 bases, with 12 bases between them. Germline V CDR1 and CDR2: LGHDT, YNNKEL (reference sequence).

In this sample, this clonotype turned up a few times. The rearrangement uses TRBV4-3 and TRBJ1-1; perhaps TRBD1 as D (6 bases). The CDR3 is 19 residues long. Trimming pared 0 bases from V and 0 bases from J, leaving 20 bases between. CDR1 is LGHNA and CDR2 is YSLEER in the germline V gene. The CDR3: CASSQDYFRGEGMNTEAFF. DNA of the CDR3: TGCGCCAGCAGCCAAGATTATTTCAGGGGCGAGGGGATGAACACTGAAGCTTTCTTT.

This clonotype has a count of ten or more. Here the CDR3 DNA reads TGTGCCAGCAACTCGGCGGACCTCCTCCACGAGCAGTACTTC. This sequence encodes CASNSADLLHEQYF. This rearrangement joins TRBV28 to TRBJ2-7; D gene unclear. Germline lookup yields CDR1 MDHEN and CDR2 SYDVKM. This CDR3 region has 14 residues. V lost 7 bases and J lost 5, with 18 bases in between.

The chain joins TRBV15 to TRBJ2-1; a weak D match, TRBD2 (6 bases). With 4 bases removed from V and 7 bases from J, the gap between germline ends came to 17 bases. The CDR3 is made up of 15 amino acids. The germline gives CDR1 LNHNV, CDR2 YYDKDF (reference sequence). The CDR3 spells CATSKSGVRVNEQFF. The CDR3 DNA is TGTGCCACCAGCAAGTCGGGGGTTCGGGTGAATGAGCAGTTCTTC.

This clonotype was counted at least ten times. V and J are TRBV20-1 and TRBJ1-5; D is unclear. Per the germline V gene, CDR1 is DFQATT and CDR2 is SNEGSKA (reference sequence). This CDR3 spans 17 amino acids. The V and J ends lost 3 bases and 1 base respectively, with 19 bases between them. CDR3 DNA sequence: TGCAGTGCTAGGGATGAGCGCCTTTCGGGGAGCAATCAGCCCCAGCATTTT. Translation: CSARDERLSGSNQPQHF.

This clonotype was picked up many times. The genes are TRBV20-1 and TRBJ1-6; unclear D gene. The CDR3 is made up of 14 amino acids. The V and J ends lost 3 bases and 5 bases respectively, with 11 bases between them. Germline V gives CDR1 DFQATT, CDR2 SNEGSKA (reference sequence). Written as DNA, the CDR3 is TGCAGTGCTAGCGGTCGAACAAATAATTCACCCCTCCACTTT. It translates to CSASGRTNNSPLHF.